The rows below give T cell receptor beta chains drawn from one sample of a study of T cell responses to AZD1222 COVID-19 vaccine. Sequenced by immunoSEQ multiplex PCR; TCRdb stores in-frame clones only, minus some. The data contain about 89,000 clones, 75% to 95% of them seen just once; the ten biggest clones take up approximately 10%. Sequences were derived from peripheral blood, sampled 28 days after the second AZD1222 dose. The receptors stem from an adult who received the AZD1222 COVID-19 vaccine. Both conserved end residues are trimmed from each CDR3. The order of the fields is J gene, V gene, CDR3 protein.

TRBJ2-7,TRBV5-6,ASSLGLLYEQY
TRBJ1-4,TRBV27,ASRPHERDGTTNEKLF
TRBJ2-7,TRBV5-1,ASSFGQGQREQY
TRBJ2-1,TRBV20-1,SASLRLAGLDEQF
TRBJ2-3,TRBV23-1,ASTLGPTNSTDTQY
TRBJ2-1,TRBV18,ASSPQGNEQF
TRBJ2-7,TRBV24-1,ATSRTSGTGQHEQY
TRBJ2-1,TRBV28,ASRSYNEQF
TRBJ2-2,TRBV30,AWSVLHPSGELF
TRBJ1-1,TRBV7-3,ASSFDRGAEAF
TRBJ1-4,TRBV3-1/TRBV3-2,ASSQELRGTNEKLF
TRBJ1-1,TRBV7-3,ASSLSISGNTKAF
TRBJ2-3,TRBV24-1,AVRDTGTDTQY
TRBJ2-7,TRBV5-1,ASSRSGTSVSYEQY
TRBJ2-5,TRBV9,ASSVDEKTQY
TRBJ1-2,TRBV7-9,ASRPVGTGGYGYT
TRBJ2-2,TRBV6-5,ASSDRGGNTGELF
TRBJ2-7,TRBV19,ASSNQLGRYEQY
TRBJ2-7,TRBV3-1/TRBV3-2,ASSAQGYEQY
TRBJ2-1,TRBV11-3,ASSPGRALNEQF
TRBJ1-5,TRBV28,ASRTGTGGRQPQH
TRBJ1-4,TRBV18,ASSPRGRGEKLF
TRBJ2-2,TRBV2,ASIRDRADTGELF
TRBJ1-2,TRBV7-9,ASSSLTGTSYYGYT
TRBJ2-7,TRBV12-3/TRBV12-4,ASSSSYEQY
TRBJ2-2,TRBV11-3,ASSFADFGELF
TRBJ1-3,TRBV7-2,ASSLEARGWGNTIY
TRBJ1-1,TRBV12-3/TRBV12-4,ASSEGLAEAF
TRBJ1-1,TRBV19,ASSPPEGIFTEAF
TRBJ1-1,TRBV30,AFPGGSSTEAF
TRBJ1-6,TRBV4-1,ASSQLLGGSSYNSPLH
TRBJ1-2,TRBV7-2,ASSLTGGLYGYT
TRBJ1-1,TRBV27,ASSGGRVNTEAF
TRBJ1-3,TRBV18,ASSPGQSGNTIY
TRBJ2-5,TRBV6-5,ASSSGLAGTQY
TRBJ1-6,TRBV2,ASSPGTQNSPLH
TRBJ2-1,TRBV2,ASSQTGGRNEQF
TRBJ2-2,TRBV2,ASSEVRRYTGELF
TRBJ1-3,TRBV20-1,SASGGTASGNTIY
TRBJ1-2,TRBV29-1,STSTGLYGYT
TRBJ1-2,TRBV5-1,ASSLSFTTGPPYGYT
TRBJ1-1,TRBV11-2,ASSLGALGGTEAF
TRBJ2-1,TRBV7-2,ASSLGGLVFKDEQF
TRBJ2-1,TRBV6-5,ASSYDPSRALF
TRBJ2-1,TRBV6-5,ASSYLRRAYNEQF